This entry concerns a single T cell receptor (beta chain). Its antigen is still unknown. Germline trimming cut 8 bases from V and 5 bases from J; bases unmatched to any gene: 1. The germline V gene encodes CDR1 SGHNT and CDR2 YENEEA. This CDR3 spans 12 amino acids. This specimen belongs to a study of Tregs in tolerant kidney transplant recipients. Clones were read by immunoSEQ multiplex PCR, and TCRdb kept only the in-frame ones, dropping some. The table shows about 3,700 clones, with 80% to 90% occurring only once. Study conclusions and caveats: Findings come from small patient numbers and require larger validation. Biological reproducibility was not directly addressed in this study. Donor-specific Treg expansion exceeded global Treg expansion in tolerant patients, suggesting antigen drive. The most relevant donor-specific Treg TCRbeta repertoire apparently came from expansion with activated donor B cells.

The sequencing used Tregs from blood, collected before the transplant. The genes are TRBV11-3 and TRBJ2-1, with 9 bases that match TRBD1. This receptor was obtained from a human donor who received a combined kidney and bone marrow transplant. CDR3 residues: CASGQGNNEQFF. Written as DNA, the CDR3 is TGTGCCAGCGGACAGGGGAACAATGAGCAGTTCTTC. Full variable domain (remainder filled in from reference TRBV11-3 and TRBJ2-1): EAGVVQSPRYKIIEKKQPVAFWCNPISGHNTLYWYLQNLGQGPELLIRYENEEAVDDSQLPKDRFSAERLKGVDSTLKIQPAELGDSAVYLCASGQGNNEQFFGPGTRLTVL.